The source of this TCR beta chain is a study of T cell responses to AZD1222 COVID-19 vaccine. Measured with immunoSEQ multiplex PCR; TCRdb has only the in-frame clones, and not every one. Of 100,000 or so clones in the sample, nearly 90% were seen once. Trimming removed 0 bases at V and 13 bases at J, with 10 bases between. The CDR3 runs to 12 residues. The germline gives CDR1 LGHNA, CDR2 YSLEER. On this clone itself: Its antigen is undetermined.

Study-wide findings and caveats: Along spike, vaccine-associated CD4 TCRs were found throughout, with dominance at 160-218 and 743-854. Donor demographics were predominantly white British with a female majority; clonal diversity may be underestimated. Nearly half of spike-specific TCRs reportedly target variant regions that are unmutated in the B.1.351 and B.1.1.7 variants.

This clonotype originated in an adult in good health. The chain combines TRBV4-3 with TRBJ2-1; D is perhaps TRBD2 (6 bases). Sequencing used peripheral blood, obtained on day 0 of AZD1222 vaccination. The CDR3 is CASSQDGGKQFF. In DNA form, the CDR3 reads TGCGCCAGCAGCCAAGATGGGGGGAAACAGTTCTTC.